This T cell receptor (beta chain) was documented in a study of cytomegalovirus exposure and HLA in healthy donors (dated 2017 in TCRdb). About the investigation overall: An earlier analysis of roughly 500 of the donors reported 276 Gb of sequence data and around 100 million unique TCR beta sequences obtained from approximately 180 million T cells. Approximately 310 gigabases of sequencing data and 70 million to 85 million unique TCR sequences were included in an early release covering roughly 600 HLA-typed donors. Of the 300 to 500 genotyped donors, less than 85% were placed in the genetic ancestry cluster associated with self-reported Caucasian donors. The study aimed to test whether signatures of past pathogen exposure could be identified by cataloging public T cell receptors. The study used immunosequencing to profile the T cell repertoires of 666 subjects and linked those repertoires to cytomegalovirus serostatus. Along with the roughly 670-subject first cohort, a separate validation cohort of more than 90 different subjects was used. The study combined high-throughput TCR immunosequencing, statistical association of individual TCRs with disease status, and machine learning to predict cytomegalovirus infection status. A later analysis re-analyzed previously published TCR beta repertoires from roughly 630 donors and added high-resolution HLA genotyping to study TCR occurrence patterns. Rather than drawing on any new phenotypic data, the later analysis identified candidate immune exposures from TCR beta sequences and the way those sequences occurred across donors. To decide whether each TCR beta V gene segment behaved as functional or pseudogenic, an earlier analysis of some 570 of the donors relied on high-throughput TCR beta sequencing. Donor age, sex, ethnicity and CMV serostatus were collected together with the repertoire data. Genome-wide SNP genotypes for about 65% of the roughly 670 donors were used in a later genetic analysis, which treated that subset as a discovery cohort. Every discovery cohort repertoire had been produced on one sequencing platform. HLA typing included class I and class II loci at four-digit resolution. Typing coverage differed by locus: A, B, C, DRB1 and DQB1 were typed in about 620-630 donors, DQA1 in about 500, DPA1 in approximately 600, and DPB1 in 450 to 480. Because of strong linkage in the cohort, a few DR-DQ haplotypes were treated as single units for association and clustering. Across 300 to 400 genotyped donors of the cohort, an average of about 240,000 unique TCR beta nucleotide sequences per donor were sequenced, and roughly a sixth of those sequences were non-productive.

Unmatched junction bases come to 0, with V trimmed by 2 bases and J by 5 bases. From the cysteine through the phenylalanine, the CDR3 covers 13 amino acids. The only DNA kept is the CDR3, 39 bases in frame from the first base. As encoded in the germline V gene, CDR1 is SGHVS while CDR2 is FQNEAQ. A word on this clone: Its antigen specificity is not known. Per-nucleotide qualities are absent, and no much larger clonotype sits a single base away.

General conclusions and limits of the study: In a later analysis, several top co-occurrence clusters were reported to appear linked to parvovirus B19, influenza, CMV and Epstein-Barr virus. An association between a missense DCLRE1C variant and V-gene and J-gene trimming of TCR beta chains was found in a later genetic analysis and replicated in an independent cohort. A few of the identified cytomegalovirus-associated TCR beta chains were confirmed in vitro to be specific for cytomegalovirus antigens. According to a later analysis, most CMV-associated TCR beta chains appeared to be HLA-restricted, and the HLA associations seemed to be driven largely by CMV exposure. For the cohort, immune exposure information was limited to CMV serostatus. Linkage disequilibrium might explain the correlated functional status among segregating V segments, but an unknown experimental factor could not be excluded. In a later analysis, HLA-associated TCR beta chains were found to be more clonally expanded and to have lower generation probabilities than equally common non-associated chains. Roughly uniform sequencing depth across donors was assumed in presence/absence analyses, although this assumption may not hold. This cohort had only TCR beta chains sequenced, and the lack of alpha or paired-chain data limited which features could be detected. A total of 150 to 200 TCR beta chains were listed by the study as associated with cytomegalovirus. A later analysis associated about 18,000 TCR beta sequences with specific HLA alleles at a false discovery rate of 0.05. A group of highly shared sequence variants was considered likely to be a technical artifact of the sequencing pipeline. An earlier analysis of around 600 of the donors showed that most TCR beta V segments appeared in productive rearrangements either about 87% or about 30% of the time, which broadly matched IMGT annotations. According to the authors, the approach could potentially be generalized to other disease states and immunological phenotypes. A further reported finding was that TCR beta sequences accurately predicted the HLA-A and HLA-B alleles for most subjects in the first cohort. A later genetic analysis reported fewer N-insertions in productive TCRs among donors in an Asian-associated ancestry cluster than the roughly 670-donor mean. The classifier was reported to diagnose cytomegalovirus status with high specificity and sensitivity in both the original and validation cohorts. Because the 87-base-pair reads could not distinguish some IMGT-functional V segments, including TRBV6-2 and TRBV6-3, those segments were excluded. A later analysis found that TCR association rates varied across HLA loci, with DRB1 alleles showing the most associated TCRs and HLA-C alleles the fewest. About 17 rarely observed V segments, including chromosome 9 orphons, were excluded from the earlier analysis of about 500 of the donors because counts were too low. Most TCR sequences were seen in very few donors, while some public TCRs were found in many individuals. HLA typing was unavailable for some donors at each locus, so association tests used only the typed subset. Assigning TCR associations to individual alleles was difficult when HLA alleles, especially DR and DQ, strongly co-occurred.

Receptor libraries were prepared by the immunoSEQ multiplex PCR assay. A mixture of 60 forward primers for TCR Vbeta segments and 13 reverse primers for TCR Jbeta segments was used in the multiplex PCR. A multiplex PCR assay on genomic DNA amplified the CDR3 region of rearranged TCR beta genes. The amplified TCR beta libraries were sequenced on the Illumina HiSeq System as 87-base-pair reads. The authors' analysis ran thus. A later analysis tallied about 77 million unique TCR beta chains across the 700 or so repertoires, and around 10 million of those chains were shared by two or more donors. Raw reads were error-corrected and collapsed into unique sequences by a nearest-neighbor algorithm in which closely related sequences were merged to remove PCR and sequencing errors. Alignment of CDR3 sequences to IMGT reference sequences was used to assign V, D and J gene segments. For a sequence to be retained, a match of at least six nucleotides to both a V gene segment and a J gene segment was required. Rearrangements were called productive when the CDR3 lacked stop codons and stayed in frame with V and J; all others were non-productive. CDR3 was defined by IMGT convention, running from the second conserved V-encoded cysteine to the conserved J-encoded phenylalanine. The earlier analysis of more than 450 of the donors excluded sequences that lacked an unambiguous match to a single V gene segment. An earlier analysis of a few hundred of the donors called V segments functional above 56.7% productive rearrangements and segregating when the between-donor standard deviation exceeded 5%. To diagnose cytomegalovirus status from the catalog of TCR beta chain sequences, a statistical classification framework was built. A later analysis assigned V and J genes by comparing TCR nucleotide sequences with IMGT/GENE-DB human TR gene sequences. A later analysis assigned CDR3 sequences and most-parsimonious VDJ recombination scenarios with the TCRdist pipeline. In a later analysis, each TCR beta chain was defined by its CDR3 amino acid sequence together with its V-gene family, and reads lacking a unique V-gene family were excluded. A later analysis removed 550 to 650 highly shared, low-generation-probability nucleotide sequences to deal with suspected cross-contamination and a sequencing artifact. For each public chain, a later analysis derived a clonal expansion index from normalized ranks of inferred template counts within each repertoire. A later analysis computed generation probabilities with a VDJ recombination model fitted to out-of-frame rearrangements, and checked the results against IGoR. In a later analysis, TCR-TCR, TCR-HLA and TCR-CMV co-occurrence was scored with hypergeometric tests, and a repertoire-size bias correction was applied to TCR pairs. In a later analysis, false discovery rates were estimated by permuting HLA or CMV assignments 20 times. In a later analysis, co-occurring TCRs were grouped using DBSCAN, with TCRdist sequence similarity added in when clustering inside HLA-allele-positive subsets. Co-occurrence clustering excluded repertoires with fewer than 30,000 or more than 120,000 public chains, plus five with anomalous nucleotide sharing. The clones in this table, taken by TCRdb from immuneACCESS, are in-frame only. Not every clone is retained; where verified, under half of the shortfall comes from an unresolved V gene, and the cause of the rest is unknown. V and J calls plus clone size are reproduced from that table; the DNA served to infer D and trimming. Present in this sample are about 82,000 clones, around 71% of which were seen just once. Of the sample, under 8.5% is held by the ten largest clones.

The cohort consisted of 670 or so healthy bone marrow donors. At the time of sampling, every cohort member was nominally healthy, though immune exposures that went unrecorded were likely present. The donor was CMV seronegative and was included in the group of approximately 350 seronegative cohort members. Every donor gave a peripheral blood sample, and the peripheral blood mononuclear cells from that sample were used for TCR beta sequencing. Genomic DNA was extracted from the blood cell samples with the Qiagen DNeasy Blood Extraction Kit. The V and J genes are TRBV7-8 and TRBJ1-5; a stretch of 7 junction bases matches TRBD1. Material: PBMCs. The TCR sequence derives from a man aged 55 to 70 in good health and CMV-seronegative. The DNA sequence follows: TGTGCCAGCAGCTTACAGGGGGATCAGCCCCAGCATTTT. It translates as CASSLQGDQPQHF.